These 8 T cell receptor beta chains share one sample of origin, sequenced in a study of CD8 T cells in ankylosing spondylitis. Study-wide results and limits: Apparently characteristic of ankylosing spondylitis blood was a TCR beta motif (eight highly homologous variants).

No cognate antigen is known for these TCRs. TCRdb called the 5' RACE reads again in MiXCR, with one record for every CDR3 protein. The sample contains some 840,000 distinct CDR3 sequences, 12% of which appear only once. Source material: blood, either unsorted or a sorted T cell fraction (not recorded which). The receptor source for this set is a male donor with ankylosing spondylitis.

In this sample, this clonotype turned up a few times. The chain couples TRBV5-1 to TRBJ1-6; D is unclear. The V and J ends lost 5 bases and 3 bases respectively, with 12 bases between them. CDR1 and CDR2 (germline): SGHRS, YFSETQ. The CDR3 has 15 amino acids. CDR3 in amino acids: CASSQLPIYNSPLHF. The CDR3 coding sequence is TGCGCCAGCAGTCAGCTCCCTATCTATAATTCACCCCTCCACTTT.

The chain employs TRBV7-6 and TRBJ1-3; TRBD1 aligns across 9 bases. The germline V gene has CDR1 SGHVS and CDR2 FNYEAQ. The CDR3 has 12 amino acids. V shed 3 bases, J shed 15 bases, and the junction held 6 bases outside the gene matches. The CDR3 DNA reads as TGTGCCAGCAGCTTCCCCGGGACAGGGAAATATTTT. It is translated as CASSFPGTGKYF.

The chain carries TRBV7-8 and TRBJ2-1; D remains ambiguous. Germline V gene data show CDR1 as SGHVS and CDR2 as FQNEAQ. Trimming shortened V by 5 bases and J by 9 bases, and 11 bases separated the two germline ends. The CDR3 has 12 residues. CDR3 DNA sequence: TGTGCCAGCAGCGGTCGCGGCCCTGAGCAGTTCTTC. Translating gives CASSGRGPEQFF.

This clonotype was observed a handful of times. The V call is TRBV5-1, the J call TRBJ1-1; D is ambiguous. The length of the CDR3 is 16 residues. Trimming left V 2 bases short and J 0 bases short, with 14 bases between. Germline loops: CDR1 SGHRS, CDR2 YFSETQ. CDR3 in amino acids: CASSLGPQSLNTEAFF. The CDR3 nucleotides read TGCGCCAGCAGCTTAGGGCCTCAAAGTCTGAACACTGAAGCTTTCTTT. Full variable domain (remainder filled in from reference TRBV5-1 and TRBJ1-1): KAGVTQTPRYLIKTRGQQVTLSCSPISGHRSVSWYQQTPGQGLQFLFEYFSETQRNKGNFPGRFSGRQFSNSRSEMNVSTLELGDSALYLCASSLGPQSLNTEAFFGQGTRLTVV.

This clonotype was detected ten times or more. The chain couples TRBV20-1 to TRBJ1-5, with 8 bases that match TRBD1. The junction had 6 bases not matched to a gene; V was cut back by 2 bases and J by 6 bases. CDR1 and CDR2 (germline): DFQATT, SNEGSKA (reference sequence). The CDR3 has 14 amino acids. The CDR3 protein is CSARRQGFGQPQHF. The CDR3 coding sequence is TGCAGTGCTAGACGACAGGGGTTTGGTCAGCCCCAGCATTTT.

This clonotype was counted at least ten times. The chain couples TRBV27 to TRBJ1-1; 7 positions match TRBD1. The ends lost 2 bases at V and 1 base at J; junction bases unmatched: 4. Germline V gene data show CDR1 as MNHEY and CDR2 as SMNVEV (reference sequence). The CDR3 runs 15 residues. The CDR3 here is CASSLGTDRNTEAFF. The CDR3 nucleotides read TGTGCCAGCAGTTTAGGGACAGACCGGAACACTGAAGCTTTCTTT.

This clonotype was observed many times. The CDR3 protein is CAISGRSRRDYGYTF. As DNA, the CDR3 is TGTGCCATCAGTGGACGTAGCCGACGGGACTATGGCTACACCTTC. The V call is TRBV10-3, the J call TRBJ1-2, with D uncertain. Trimming cost V 4 bases and J 3 bases, with 15 bases left between them. Germline CDR1 is ENHRY and CDR2 is SYGVKD. The CDR3 is made up of 15 amino acids.

This clonotype occurred a few times. This chain uses TRBV20-1 with TRBJ2-3; D perhaps matches TRBD2 (5 bases). The CDR3 runs to 14 residues. The germline V and J ends were trimmed by 4 bases and 3 bases, with 14 bases remaining between them. CDR1 DFQATT and CDR2 SNEGSKA come from the germline V gene (reference sequence). The CDR3 protein is CSAIGSIVTDTQYF. The CDR3 DNA follows: TGCAGTGCTATAGGGAGTATAGTTACAGATACGCAGTATTTT.